These 28 T cell receptor beta chains originate from one sample sequenced in a study of tumor and adjacent non-tumor tissue in lung cancer. This sample's RNA came from whole unsorted tissue. TCRbeta libraries were built with three rounds of nested PCR, modified from ARM-PCR. TCRdb recomputed calls from the multiplex PCR reads with MiXCR, one row per CDR3 protein. The data hold 75,000 to 95,000 distinct CDR3 sequences, with 72% observed a single time. The sequencing sample was made of lung tumor tissue. The receptors were sampled from a middle-aged woman with non-small cell lung cancer.

Notes on this clonotype: The junction shows a germline mismatch at one end, possibly a read error. The chain recombines TRBV20-1 with TRBJ2-1, with 8 bases identical to TRBD2. Germline assignment: CDR1 DFQATT and CDR2 SNEGSKA (reference sequence). This CDR3 spans 16 amino acids. CDR3 sequence reads: CNASLPGRATYNEQFF. CDR3 in DNA: TGCAATGCTAGTTTACCCGGGAGGGCCACCTACAATGAGCAGTTCTTC.

This clonotype was seen a few times. A much larger clone lies one base from this, so it may be a read error. V and J are TRBV7-9 and TRBJ2-3; possible D gene TRBD2, 6 bases. Germline-derived CDR1 and CDR2 are SEHNR and FQNEAQ (reference sequence). This CDR3 is 12 amino acids long. The V and J ends lost 6 bases and 3 bases respectively, with 7 bases between them. The CDR3, as DNA: TGTGCCAGCAGGGAGGGAACAGATACGCAGTATTTT. Its protein product is CASREGTDTQYF.

Concerning this clonotype itself: One junction end disagrees with the germline gene, perhaps due to a read error. The chain combines TRBV4-1 with TRBJ1-3; no firm D call. In germline, CDR1 is MGHRA, CDR2 YSYEKL. The CDR3 totals 15 residues. CDR3 sequence (DNA): TGCGCCAACAGCCAATCCGTCCTCTCTGGAAACACTATATATTTT. Translated, it gives CANSQSVLSGNTIYF.

Concerning this clonotype itself: At one of its ends the junction is not consistent with the germline gene, which may arise from a read error. The chain couples TRBV11-2 to TRBJ2-7; TRBD2 matches at 11 bases. The CDR3 runs 16 residues. Germline V gene sequence: CDR1 SGHAT, CDR2 FQNNGV. The CDR3 bases are TGTGCCAGTAGCTTCGCTCCACCGGGACTAGCGGACGAGCATTACTTC. Translated, it gives CASSFAPPGLADEHYF. The full variable domain, in which reference TRBV11-2 and TRBJ2-7 provide the parts outside the CDR3, is EAGVAQSPRYKIIEKRQSVAFWCNPISGHATLYWYQQILGQGPKLLIQFQNNGVVDDSQLPKDRFSAERLKGVDSTLKIQPAKLEDSAVYLCASSFAPPGLADEHYFGPGTRLTVT.

On this clonotype: This may arise from a read error, as a much more abundant clone is one base away. This sequence joins TRBV6-1 and TRBJ1-1, with D unclear. The CDR3 loop spans 13 amino acids. Between the trimmed V and J ends, which lost 8 bases and 8 bases, there was a span of 18 bases. CDR1 is MNHNS, CDR2 SASEGT, per germline. The CDR3 DNA reads as TGTGCCAGCGCCAATCCACCAAATAGCGAAGCTTTCTTT. Its protein product is CASANPPNSEAFF.

A note on this clonotype: One junction end does not reproduce the germline sequence, and a read error may be involved. V usage is TRBV11-2 and J usage is TRBJ2-1, with 8 bases lining up with TRBD1. The CDR3 consists of 16 residues. Germline loops: CDR1 SGHAT, CDR2 FQNNGV. CDR3 sequence: CASSLSRTGLHNELFF. The CDR3 region has the DNA TGTGCCTCCAGCTTATCCCGGACAGGGTTACACAATGAGCTGTTCTTC. The full variable domain, with the rest looked up from reference TRBV11-2 and TRBJ2-1, is EAGVAQSPRYKIIEKRQSVAFWCNPISGHATLYWYQQILGQGPKLLIQFQNNGVVDDSQLPKDRFSAERLKGVDSTLKIQPAKLEDSAVYLCASSLSRTGLHNELFFGPGTRLTVL.

Concerning this clonotype itself: With a much larger clone just one base away, this may be a read error. The gene calls are TRBV28 and TRBJ2-4, with D perhaps matching TRBD1 or TRBD2 (5 bases each). The CDR3 consists of 14 residues. Trimming took off 11 bases at V and 1 base at J, with 15 bases between the two ends. Looked up from germline, CDR1 is MDHEN and CDR2 is SYDVKM. The chain's CDR3 is CASGSSGAKNIQYF. The CDR3 region has the DNA TGTGCCTCAGGGTCCTCGGGGGCCAAAAACATTCAGTACTTC.

This clonotype has at least ten counts. The CDR3 DNA reads TGCAGTGCTCCAGGCCCCGACCACGAGCAGTACTTC. Amino acid sequence: CSAPGPDHEQYF. The rearrangement uses TRBV20-1 and TRBJ2-7; no definite D call. Deletions cut 5 bases from V and 5 bases from J, with 13 bases between. The CDR3 has 12 residues. Germline CDR1 reads DFQATT; CDR2 reads SNEGSKA (reference sequence).

In the case of this clonotype: The germline gene is not matched at one end of the junction; a read error may be the cause. V is TRBV4-1 and J is TRBJ2-7; D is uncertain. Germline CDR1 and CDR2: MGHRA and YSYEKL. The CDR3 length is 15 residues. The CDR3 sequence is CAGSHPGRSSYEQYF. CDR3 in DNA: TGTGCCGGCAGCCATCCAGGAAGGAGCTCCTACGAGCAGTACTTC.

This rearrangement joins TRBV30 to TRBJ1-1; no firm D call. Trimming removed 2 bases from V and 7 bases from J, with 8 bases in between. The CDR3 has 11 amino acids. CDR1 and CDR2 (germline): GTSNPN, SVGIG (reference sequence). CDR3 in amino acids: CAWSIWGEAFF. DNA of the CDR3: TGTGCCTGGAGTATATGGGGTGAAGCTTTCTTT. The variable domain in full, with the rest retrieved from reference TRBV30 and TRBJ1-1, is SQTIHQWPATLVQPVGSPLSLECTVEGTSNPNLYWYRQAAGRGLQLLFYSVGIGQISSEVPQNLSASRPQDRQFILSSKKLLLSDSGFYLCAWSIWGEAFFGQGTRLTVV.

A remark on this clonotype: This clone may be a read error of a much larger clone one base away. The chain recombines TRBV11-2 with TRBJ2-1; 7 bases are a match to TRBD1. Germline assignment: CDR1 SGHAT and CDR2 FQNNGV. CDR3 length: 13 residues. Here the CDR3 reads CAGSRGQFNEQFF. In nucleotides, the CDR3 is TGTGCCGGCAGCAGGGGACAGTTCAATGAGCAGTTCTTC.

As concerns this clonotype: A junction boundary mismatches the germline segment, possibly from a read error. V is TRBV11-2 and J is TRBJ2-2; D unclear. CDR3 length: 15 amino acids. Germline V lookup: CDR1 SGHAT, CDR2 FQNNGV. For the CDR3, the DNA is TGTGCCAGCGGCTTTCTCGATGCCGGTACGGGGGAGCTGTTTTTT. Translating gives CASGFLDAGTGELFF.

This clonotype showed up many times. The CDR3 nucleotides are TGTGCCAGCAGTTCCGGGGGGCCAGGTTCACCCCTCCACTTT. Translating it yields CASSSGGPGSPLHF. The chain joins TRBV12-3 or TRBV12-4 to TRBJ1-6; tentative D call: TRBD1 (6 bases). V lost 4 bases, J lost 9 bases, and 13 bases lay in between. The CDR3 contains 14 residues.

Concerning this clonotype itself: A read error may account for a junction end that differs from germline. The chain employs TRBV11-2 and TRBJ1-3, with D hard to call. The V gene's germline CDR1 is SGHAT and CDR2 FQNNGV. The CDR3 is 13 amino acids. The CDR3 region is CACSRASGNTIHF. In DNA, the CDR3 is TGTGCCTGTAGCCGAGCCTCTGGAAACACCATACATTTT.

This clonotype was counted a single time. Since a much larger clone is just one base distant, this may be a read error. This chain uses TRBV20-1 with TRBJ2-7, with D possibly being TRBD2 (6 bases). Germline CDR1 is DFQATT and CDR2 is SNEGSKA (reference sequence). This CDR3 contains 11 residues. CDR3 bases: TGCAATACCGGGAGTGTCTACGAGCAGTACTTC. It is translated as CNTGSVYEQYF.

To note about this clonotype: The junction and the germline gene differ at one end; a read error may be behind it. The gene calls are TRBV5-4 and TRBJ2-5; the match to TRBD2 covers 12 bases. Germline V gives CDR1 SGHNT, CDR2 YYREEE (reference sequence). This CDR3 comprises 16 residues. In DNA form, the CDR3 reads TGTGCCGGCAACTTGCTAGCGGGGGGGCTAGAAGAGACCCAATACTTC. This encodes CAGNLLAGGLEETQYF.

In this sample, this clonotype turned up a few times. Compared with germline, one end of the junction differs, possibly owing to a read error. V gene TRBV30 combines with J gene TRBJ2-3; tentatively, D is TRBD2 (5 bases). This CDR3 has 15 amino acids. In germline, CDR1 is GTSNPN, CDR2 SVGIG (reference sequence). The CDR3 is CARSRPRESTDTQYF. Here the CDR3 DNA reads TGTGCCCGGAGTCGCCCGAGGGAGAGCACAGATACGCAGTATTTT.

Regarding this clonotype: It may be a read error: a sequence one base away is much more abundant. The CDR3 loop reads CASSPGSRTEQYF. DNA for the CDR3: TGTGCCAGCAGCCCCGGCTCCAGGACCGAACAGTACTTC. The chain links TRBV11-1 to TRBJ2-7; D unclear. This CDR3 has 13 residues. The V and J ends lost 5 bases and 10 bases respectively, with 18 bases between them. Germline V gene lookup returns CDR1 SGHAT and CDR2 FQDESV (reference sequence).

V gene TRBV12-3 or TRBV12-4 combines with J gene TRBJ1-2, with TRBD1 as a possible D gene (5 bases). The length of the CDR3 is 14 residues. V was trimmed by 5 bases and J by 6 bases, leaving 16 bases between them. The CDR3 nucleotides read TGTGCCAGCAGTCCAAGGGGCGCGGACGATGGCTACACCTTC. Protein product: CASSPRGADDGYTF.

J is TRBJ2-1 and V is TRBV9; D perhaps matches TRBD2 (5 bases). With 5 bases removed from V and 5 bases from J, the gap between germline ends came to 11 bases. The germline V gene encodes CDR1 SGDLS and CDR2 YYNGEE. The CDR3 extends over 13 amino acids. This CDR3 is CASSLLVDNEQFF. CDR3 bases: TGTGCCAGCAGTCTACTAGTTGACAATGAGCAGTTCTTC.

With regard to this clonotype: Here the CDR3 omits its conserved ending phenylalanine or tryptophan, so a read error is the likely source. The J gene is TRBJ2-1, the V gene TRBV10-3; TRBD2 might be the D (6 bases). Germline V gene data show CDR1 as ENHRY and CDR2 as SYGVKD. This CDR3 region has 12 residues. CDR3: CAISKSREYQFL. The CDR3 nucleotides read TGTGCCATCAGTAAGTCTCGGGAGTACCAGTTCCTC.

As regards this clonotype: The junction and the germline gene differ at one end; a read error may be behind it. This rearrangement joins TRBV11-2 to TRBJ1-6, with D maybe TRBD1 (6 bases). The germline V gene encodes CDR1 SGHAT and CDR2 FQNNGV. The CDR3 extends over 17 amino acids. Here the CDR3 DNA reads TGTACCAGCAGCCCAACATTAGGGACAAACCGGAGTACACCCCTCCACTTC. The encoded protein is CTSSPTLGTNRSTPLHF.

This clonotype came up once. It may be a read error: a sequence one base away is much more abundant. J is TRBJ2-2 and V is TRBV28; the match to TRBD1 covers 7 bases. V lost 8 bases to trimming and J lost 2 bases; unmatched junction nucleotides: 11. CDR3 length equals 16 residues. Germline loops: CDR1 MDHEN, CDR2 SYDVKM. DNA of the CDR3: TGTGCCAGCTCGAGATACAGGGGTCCTAACACCGGGGAGCTGTTTTTT. It translates to CASSRYRGPNTGELFF.

This clonotype was seen only a few times. A junction end diverges from the germline sequence, so it may reflect a read error. This chain uses TRBV4-2 with TRBJ2-1, with D tentatively TRBD2 (6 bases). The CDR3 consists of 16 residues. Germline V lookup: CDR1 LGHNA, CDR2 YNFKEQ. CDR3 sequence reads: CASSQGTGGDINGQFF. In nucleotides, the CDR3 is TGTGCCAGCAGCCAAGGGACTGGCGGGGATATAAATGGGCAGTTCTTC.

To note about this clonotype: The conserved phenylalanine or tryptophan is not found at the CDR3 terminus, so this likely reflects a read error. The rearrangement joins TRBV5-1 to TRBJ1-2, with unresolved D. The CDR3 consists of 14 residues. Per germline, CDR1 SGHRS and CDR2 YFSETQ. V was trimmed by 0 bases and J by 0 bases, leaving 6 bases between them. The CDR3 nucleotides are TGCGCCAGCAGCTTGGTCAGTTCTAACTATGGCTACACCATC. Translated, it gives CASSLVSSNYGYTI.

Of note for this clonotype: One end of the junction varies from germline; a read error may be responsible. The rearrangement joins TRBV29-1 to TRBJ2-3, with D perhaps matching TRBD2 (5 bases). The CDR3 extends over 13 amino acids. Germline loops: CDR1 SQVTM, CDR2 ANQGSEA. CDR3 nucleotides: TGTAGCGTTGAACTCCCCCCCGCAGATACGCAGTATTTT. Translating gives CSVELPPADTQYF.

About this clonotype: At one boundary the junction diverges from the germline segment, which might be a read error. This sequence joins TRBV11-2 and TRBJ2-7; D gene ambiguous. The CDR3 contains 15 residues. Germline-derived CDR1 and CDR2 are SGHAT and FQNNGV. For the CDR3, the DNA is TGTACCAGCAGCTTAGATCCCCAGAGGTCATACGAGCGGTACTTC. Its translation is CTSSLDPQRSYERYF.

Notes on this clonotype: This may come from a read error, since a much larger clone is one base off. This chain joins TRBV6-6 and TRBJ1-6; D gene unclear. Trimming left V 5 bases short and J 9 bases short, with 8 bases between. Germline CDR1 MNHNY, CDR2 SVGAGI (reference sequence). The CDR3 is 12 residues long. CDR3 DNA: TGTGCCAGCAGTCGGGGAGGTTCACCCCTCCACTTT. Its protein is CASSRGGSPLHF.